The clone carrying this T cell receptor beta chain appeared a single time. The antigen is undetermined. Trimming pared 5 bases from V and 8 bases from J, leaving 9 bases between. The length of the CDR3 is 11 residues. Germline V lookup: CDR1 ENHRY, CDR2 SYGVKD. The sample is drawn from a study of T cell responses to AZD1222 COVID-19 vaccine. Whole-study findings and limits: Spike-specific TCR breadth and depth grew following two AZD1222 doses. Within unmutated variant regions lay the reported targets of nearly half of spike-specific TCRs. Repertoires were sampled only after the peak T cell response.

Data came from immunoSEQ multiplex PCR; TCRdb stores just in-frame clones and leaves some out. The repertoire holds some 150,000 clones, with roughly 90% as singletons. The material was peripheral blood, obtained 28 days after the second AZD1222 dose. The source of this sequence is an adult who received the AZD1222 COVID-19 vaccine. The chain links TRBV10-3 to TRBJ1-1; tentative D call: TRBD1 (6 bases). CDR3 DNA: TGTGCCATCAGTTCAGGGGAGGAAGCTTTCTTT. The encoded protein is CAISSGEEAFF.